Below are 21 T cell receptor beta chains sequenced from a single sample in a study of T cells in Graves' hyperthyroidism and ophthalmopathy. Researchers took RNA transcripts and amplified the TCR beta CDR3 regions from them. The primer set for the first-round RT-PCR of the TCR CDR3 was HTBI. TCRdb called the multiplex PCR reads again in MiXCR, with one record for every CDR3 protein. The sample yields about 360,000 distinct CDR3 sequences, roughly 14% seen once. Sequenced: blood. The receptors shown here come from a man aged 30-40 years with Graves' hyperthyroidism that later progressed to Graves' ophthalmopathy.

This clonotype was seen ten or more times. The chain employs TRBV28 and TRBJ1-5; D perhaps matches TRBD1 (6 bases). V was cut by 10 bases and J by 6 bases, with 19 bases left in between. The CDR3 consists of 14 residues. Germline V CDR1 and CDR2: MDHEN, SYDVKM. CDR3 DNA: TGTGCCACCAATAGGGGGGCTAACGGTCAGCCCCAGCATTTT. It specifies CATNRGANGQPQHF.

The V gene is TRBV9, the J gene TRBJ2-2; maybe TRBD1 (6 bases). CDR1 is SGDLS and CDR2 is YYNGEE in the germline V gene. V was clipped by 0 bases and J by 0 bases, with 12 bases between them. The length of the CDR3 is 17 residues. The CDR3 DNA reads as TGTGCCAGCAGCGTAGGTTGGGGGCGATCGAACACCGGGGAGCTGTTTTTT. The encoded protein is CASSVGWGRSNTGELFF.

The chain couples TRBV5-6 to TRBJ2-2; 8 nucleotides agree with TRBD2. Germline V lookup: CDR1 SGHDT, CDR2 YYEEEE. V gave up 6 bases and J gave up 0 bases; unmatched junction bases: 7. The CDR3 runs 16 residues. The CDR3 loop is CASTELAGPNTGELFF. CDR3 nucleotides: TGTGCCAGCACCGAATTAGCGGGACCGAACACCGGGGAGCTGTTTTTT.

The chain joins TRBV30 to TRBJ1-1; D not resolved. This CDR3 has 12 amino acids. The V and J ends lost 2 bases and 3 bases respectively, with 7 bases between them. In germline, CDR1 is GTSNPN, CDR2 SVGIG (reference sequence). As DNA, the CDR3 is TGTGCCTGGAGTATGGGAGACACTGAAGCTTTCTTT. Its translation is CAWSMGDTEAFF.

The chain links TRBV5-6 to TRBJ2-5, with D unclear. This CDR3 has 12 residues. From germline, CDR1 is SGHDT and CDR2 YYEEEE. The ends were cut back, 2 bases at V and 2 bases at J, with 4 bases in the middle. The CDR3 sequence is CASSFVQETQYF. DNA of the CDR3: TGTGCCAGCAGCTTCGTTCAAGAGACCCAGTACTTC.

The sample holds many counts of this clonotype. The CDR3 DNA follows: TGCGCCAGCAGCGTCCTTCCAGGGTCCGAGCAGTACTTC. Its translation: CASSVLPGSEQYF. The rearrangement uses TRBV5-1 and TRBJ2-7; D is perhaps TRBD1 (5 bases). The ends were cut back, 4 bases at V and 6 bases at J, with 14 bases in the middle. CDR3 size: 13 residues. Per the germline V gene, CDR1 is SGHRS and CDR2 is YFSETQ.

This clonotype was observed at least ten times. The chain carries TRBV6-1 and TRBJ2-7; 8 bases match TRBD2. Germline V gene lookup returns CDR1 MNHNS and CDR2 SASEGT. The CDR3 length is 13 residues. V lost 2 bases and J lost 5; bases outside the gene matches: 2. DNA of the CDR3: TGTGCCAGCAGTGAACTAGCGGGCAACGAGCAGTACTTC. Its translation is CASSELAGNEQYF.

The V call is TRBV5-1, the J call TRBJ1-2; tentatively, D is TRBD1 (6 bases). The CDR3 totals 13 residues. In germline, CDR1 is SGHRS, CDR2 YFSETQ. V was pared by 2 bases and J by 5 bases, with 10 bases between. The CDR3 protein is CASSFNREYGYTF. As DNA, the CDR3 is TGCGCCAGCAGCTTCAACAGGGAATATGGCTACACCTTC.

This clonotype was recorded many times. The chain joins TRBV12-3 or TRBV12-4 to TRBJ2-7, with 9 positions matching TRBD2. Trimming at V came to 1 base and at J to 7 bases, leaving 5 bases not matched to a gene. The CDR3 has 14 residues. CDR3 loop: CASSLGLAGREQYF. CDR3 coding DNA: TGTGCCAGCAGTTTAGGGCTAGCGGGGAGGGAGCAGTACTTC.

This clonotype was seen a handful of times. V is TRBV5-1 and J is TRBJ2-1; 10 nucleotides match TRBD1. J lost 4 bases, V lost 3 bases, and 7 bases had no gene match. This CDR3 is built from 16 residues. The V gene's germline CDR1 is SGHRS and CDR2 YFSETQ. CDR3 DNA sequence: TGCGCCAGCAGCTCCCTGGACAGGGGGGGTTACAATGAGCAGTTCTTC. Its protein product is CASSSLDRGGYNEQFF. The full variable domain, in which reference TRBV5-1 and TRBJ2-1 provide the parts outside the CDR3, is KAGVTQTPRYLIKTRGQQVTLSCSPISGHRSVSWYQQTPGQGLQFLFEYFSETQRNKGNFPGRFSGRQFSNSRSEMNVSTLELGDSALYLCASSSLDRGGYNEQFFGPGTRLTVL.

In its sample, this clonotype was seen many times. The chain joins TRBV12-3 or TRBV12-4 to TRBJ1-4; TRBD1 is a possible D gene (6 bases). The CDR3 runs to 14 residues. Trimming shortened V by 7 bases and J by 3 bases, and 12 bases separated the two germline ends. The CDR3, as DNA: TGTGCCAGCACGGACAGAACTTCTAATGAAAAACTGTTTTTT. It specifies CASTDRTSNEKLFF.

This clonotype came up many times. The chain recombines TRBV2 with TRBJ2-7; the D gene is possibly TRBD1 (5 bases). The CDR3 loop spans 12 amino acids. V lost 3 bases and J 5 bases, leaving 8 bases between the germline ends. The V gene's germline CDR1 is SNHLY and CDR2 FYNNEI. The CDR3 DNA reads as TGTGCCAGCAGTGACAGGGCCAACGAGCAGTACTTC. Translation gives CASSDRANEQYF. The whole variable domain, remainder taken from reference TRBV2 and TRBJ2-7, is EPEVTQTPSHQVTQMGQEVILRCVPISNHLYFYWYRQILGQKVEFLVSFYNNEISEKSEIFDDQFSVERPDGSNFTLKIRSTKLEDSAMYFCASSDRANEQYFGPGTRLTVT.

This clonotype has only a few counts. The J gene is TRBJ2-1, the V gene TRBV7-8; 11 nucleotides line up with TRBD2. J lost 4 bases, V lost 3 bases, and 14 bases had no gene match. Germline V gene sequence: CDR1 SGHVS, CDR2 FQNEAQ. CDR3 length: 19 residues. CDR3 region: CASSFRTGFSGGAYNEQFF. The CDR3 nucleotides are TGTGCCAGCAGCTTCCGGACAGGGTTTAGCGGGGGGGCGTACAATGAGCAGTTCTTC.

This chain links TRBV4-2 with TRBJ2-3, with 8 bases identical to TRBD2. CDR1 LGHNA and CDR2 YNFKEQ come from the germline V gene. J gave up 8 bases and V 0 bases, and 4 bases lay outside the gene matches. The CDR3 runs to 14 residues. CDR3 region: CASSQEAGVGTQYF. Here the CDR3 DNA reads TGTGCCAGCAGCCAAGAAGCGGGGGTCGGTACGCAGTATTTT.

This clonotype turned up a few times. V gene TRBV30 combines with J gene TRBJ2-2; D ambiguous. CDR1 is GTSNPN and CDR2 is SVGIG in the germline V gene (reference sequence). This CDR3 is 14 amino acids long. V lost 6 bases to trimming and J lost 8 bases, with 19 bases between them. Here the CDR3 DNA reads TGTGCCTGCCGGGTCTTGTCGTTGGCGGGGGAGCTGTTTTTT. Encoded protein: CACRVLSLAGELFF.

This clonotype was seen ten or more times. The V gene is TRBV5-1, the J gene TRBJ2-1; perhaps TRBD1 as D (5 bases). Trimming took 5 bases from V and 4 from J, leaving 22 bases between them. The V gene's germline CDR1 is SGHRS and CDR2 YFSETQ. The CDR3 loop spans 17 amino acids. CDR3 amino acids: CASSNWGQGSKYNEQFF. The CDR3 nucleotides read TGCGCCAGCAGTAATTGGGGCCAGGGTAGCAAGTACAATGAGCAGTTCTTC.

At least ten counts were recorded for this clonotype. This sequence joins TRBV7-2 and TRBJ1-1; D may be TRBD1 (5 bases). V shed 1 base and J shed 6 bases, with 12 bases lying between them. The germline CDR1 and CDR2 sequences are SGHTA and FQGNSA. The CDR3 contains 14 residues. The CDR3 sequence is CASSLGPAQAEAFF. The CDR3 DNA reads TGTGCCAGCAGCTTAGGCCCCGCACAGGCTGAAGCTTTCTTT.

Here the CDR3 DNA reads TGTGCCAGCAGGTCAGGGGGTTCGACTTACGAGCAGTACTTC. It codes for CASRSGGSTYEQYF. This chain links TRBV12-3 or TRBV12-4 with TRBJ2-7; TRBD1 aligns across 7 bases. Trimming removed 6 bases from V and 4 bases from J; junction bases left unmatched: 9. This CDR3 comprises 14 residues.

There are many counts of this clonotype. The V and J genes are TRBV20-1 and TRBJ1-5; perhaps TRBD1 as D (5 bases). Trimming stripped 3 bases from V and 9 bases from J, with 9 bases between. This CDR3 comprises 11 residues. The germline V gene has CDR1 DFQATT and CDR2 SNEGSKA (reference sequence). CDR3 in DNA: TGCAGTGCTAGTAGGGGTCGGCCCCAGCATTTT. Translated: CSASRGRPQHF.

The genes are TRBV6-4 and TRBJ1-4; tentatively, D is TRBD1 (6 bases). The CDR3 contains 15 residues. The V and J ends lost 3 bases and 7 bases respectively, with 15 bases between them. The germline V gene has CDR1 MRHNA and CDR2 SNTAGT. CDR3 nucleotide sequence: TGTGCCAGCAGTGAAGTCAGGGGTGTGGGTGAAAAACTGTTTTTT. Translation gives CASSEVRGVGEKLFF.

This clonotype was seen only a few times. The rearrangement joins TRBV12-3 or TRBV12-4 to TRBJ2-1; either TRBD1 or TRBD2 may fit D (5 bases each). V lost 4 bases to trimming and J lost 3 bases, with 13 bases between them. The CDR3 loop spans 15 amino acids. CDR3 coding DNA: TGTGCCAGCAGTTACCGGGACGGAGGCTACAATGAGCAGTTCTTC. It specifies CASSYRDGGYNEQFF.